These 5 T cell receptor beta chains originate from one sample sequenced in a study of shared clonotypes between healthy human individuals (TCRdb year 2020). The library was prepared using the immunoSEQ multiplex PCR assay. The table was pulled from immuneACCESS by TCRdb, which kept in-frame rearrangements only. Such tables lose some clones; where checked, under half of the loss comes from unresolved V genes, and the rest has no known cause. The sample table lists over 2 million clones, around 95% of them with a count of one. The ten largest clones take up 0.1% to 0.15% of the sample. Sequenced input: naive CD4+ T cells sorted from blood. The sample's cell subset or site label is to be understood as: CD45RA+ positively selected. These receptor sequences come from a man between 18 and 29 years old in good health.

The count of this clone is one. In DNA, the CDR3 is TGTGCCAGCAGGGAAGGACAGCTACTCACAGATACGCAGTATTTT. This codes for CASREGQLLTDTQYF. The rearrangement links TRBV5-4 to TRBJ2-3; TRBD1 is a possible D gene (6 bases). Between the trimmed V and J ends, which lost 5 bases and 2 bases, there was a span of 15 bases. The CDR3 totals 15 residues. The germline gives CDR1 SGHNT, CDR2 YYREEE (reference sequence).

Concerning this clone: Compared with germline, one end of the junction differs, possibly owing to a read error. DNA of the CDR3: TGTGCTAGCAGCTTAGGTGTAGCGGGAGGGGATACGCAGTATTTT. It is translated as CASSLGVAGGDTQYF. This chain connects TRBV7-7 to TRBJ2-3, with TRBD2 matching over 11 bases. Germline V lookup: CDR1 SSHAT, CDR2 FNYEAQ (reference sequence). The CDR3 loop spans 15 amino acids.

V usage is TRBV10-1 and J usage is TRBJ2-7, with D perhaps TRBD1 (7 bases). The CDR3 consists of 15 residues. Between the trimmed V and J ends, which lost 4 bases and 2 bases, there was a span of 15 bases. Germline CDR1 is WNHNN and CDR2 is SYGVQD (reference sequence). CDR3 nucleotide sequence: TGCGCCAGCAGTGGAGGGCGGGGACAGCCCTACGAGCAGTACTTC. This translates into CASSGGRGQPYEQYF.

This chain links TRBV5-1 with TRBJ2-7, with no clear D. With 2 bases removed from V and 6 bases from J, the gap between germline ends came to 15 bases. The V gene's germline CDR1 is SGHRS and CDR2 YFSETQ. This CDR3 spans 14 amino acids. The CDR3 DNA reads TGCGCCAGCAGCTTTTCCGGGCCGGAGATCGAGCAGTACTTC. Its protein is CASSFSGPEIEQYF.

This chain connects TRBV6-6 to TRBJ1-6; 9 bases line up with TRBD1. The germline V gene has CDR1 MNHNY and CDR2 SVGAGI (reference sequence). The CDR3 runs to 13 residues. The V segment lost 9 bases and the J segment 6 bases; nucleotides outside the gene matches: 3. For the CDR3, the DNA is TGTGCCAGTTGGGACAGGGTTAATTCACCCCTCCACTTT. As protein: CASWDRVNSPLHF.